The clone carrying this T cell receptor beta chain was picked up a small number of times. This record comes from a study of blood T cell repertoires in COVID-19. Background on the study: Sites across the United States, Italy and Spain contributed samples from acute and convalescent COVID-19.

CDR3 length: 16 residues. Germline V lookup: CDR1 KGHDR, CDR2 SFDVKD. After removal of 5 bases from V and 2 bases from J, the junction contained 7 bases not matched to a gene. Clones were sequenced by immunoSEQ multiplex PCR, and TCRdb holds only the in-frame ones, with some missing. The sample lists roughly 170,000 clones, less than 85% occurring once. The sample was peripheral blood. The chain carries TRBV24-1 and TRBJ1-1; 10 bases map to TRBD1. This sequence was found in a woman older than 75 with acute or convalescent COVID-19. CDR3 DNA: TGTGCCACCAGTGTAACGGGACAGGGGATAAACACTGAAGCTTTCTTT. Its protein product is CATSVTGQGINTEAFF.